This is a list of T cell receptor beta chains from one sample in a study of Ad26.COV2.S vaccination and SARS-CoV-2 variants. This table comes from immunoSEQ multiplex PCR, and its TCRdb copy is limited to in-frame clones, with some not included. This sample yields 200,000 to 300,000 clones, of which more than 75% are seen a single time; approximately 11% belongs to the top ten. Material: peripheral blood, obtained in a trial of Ad26.COV2.S vaccine versus placebo. Receptors originate from a person aged 18-60 years who received the Ad26.COV2.S COVID-19 vaccine or a placebo. Both conserved end residues are part of each CDR3. D genes are given only for firm matches. Rows give clone size only sometimes, using once, few, many, or a class for an expanded clone.

DNA,CDR3,size,J,D,length,V
TGTGCCAGCAGTTTACCCTGGTACGAGCAGTACTTC,CASSLPWYEQYF,-,TRBJ2-7,-,12,TRBV28
TGTGCCAGCAGTTTGGGGCTTGACAGGACCTACGAGCAGTACTTC,CASSLGLDRTYEQYF,-,TRBJ2-7,-,15,TRBV27
TGTGCCAGCAGTTACGTGGGACTAGCGGGCCGCAATGAGCAGTTCTTC,CASSYVGLAGRNEQFF,medium-sized,TRBJ2-1,TRBD2,16,TRBV6-5
TGCGCCAGCAGCCAAGATCGACGTCCCTCCTACGAGCAGTACTTC,CASSQDRRPSYEQYF,-,TRBJ2-7,-,15,TRBV4-3
TGTGCCAGCAGCCCCCGGGACACGACGCAGTATTTT,CASSPRDTTQYF,-,TRBJ2-3,-,12,TRBV9
TGTGCCAGCAGCTTAACTAGCATCAGTACAGATACGCAGTATTTT,CASSLTSISTDTQYF,-,TRBJ2-3,-,15,TRBV11-3
TGCAGCGTTGCCTTCCACGGGACAGGGGGAGCTGAGCAGTTCTTC,CSVAFHGTGGAEQFF,-,TRBJ2-1,TRBD1,15,TRBV29-1
TGTGCCATCAGTGGCGCAGGCGAGCAGTACTTC,CAISGAGEQYF,-,TRBJ2-7,-,11,TRBV10-3
TGTGCCTGGAGTGCCCCGGCCTACGAGCAGTACTTC,CAWSAPAYEQYF,-,TRBJ2-7,-,12,TRBV30
TGTGCCAGCAGCCCTGCCCCGGCCTTATTCGAGACCCAGTACTTC,CASSPAPALFETQYF,once,TRBJ2-5,-,15,TRBV27
TGTGCCAGCATTACCTCCGGGGCGGCAGTTAGCCAGCCCCAGCATTTT,CASITSGAAVSQPQHF,-,TRBJ1-5,-,16,TRBV28
TGTGCCAGCAGCGACTTCTCCCTAGCGGGGGGCTCAGACACAGATACGCAGTATTTT,CASSDFSLAGGSDTDTQYF,-,TRBJ2-3,TRBD2,19,TRBV7-9
TGCGCCAGCAGCTGGGGACCCGGGGACACTGAAGCTTTCTTT,CASSWGPGDTEAFF,-,TRBJ1-1,-,14,TRBV5-1
TGTGCCAGCAGTCCTCAGGGGCCTGAAGCTTTCTTT,CASSPQGPEAFF,-,TRBJ1-1,-,12,TRBV6-6
TGTGCCAGCAGCCAAGGCCAGACAACTAATGAAAAACTGTTTTTT,CASSQGQTTNEKLFF,-,TRBJ1-4,-,15,TRBV7-2
TGTGCCACCAGCAGAGACAAGGTTACAGGGGGGAATCAGCCCCAGCATTTT,CATSRDKVTGGNQPQHF,-,TRBJ1-5,TRBD1,17,TRBV15
TGTGCCAGCTCACCACTCCCAGCTAATTGGCACGAGCAGTACTTC,CASSPLPANWHEQYF,-,TRBJ2-7,-,15,TRBV18
TGTGCCACCAGAGGGGCGGACAGGAGACCGTTAGACTATGGCTACACCTTC,CATRGADRRPLDYGYTF,-,TRBJ1-2,TRBD1,17,TRBV15
TGTGCCAGCTCACCCGGGCCACGGATGGTAGGCACTGAAGCTTTCTTT,CASSPGPRMVGTEAFF,once,TRBJ1-1,-,16,TRBV18
TGCGCCAGCAGGGGCGACGGGCCTGCTTACAATGAGCAGTTCTTC,CASRGDGPAYNEQFF,few,TRBJ2-1,-,15,TRBV5-1
TGTGCCAGTAGTCCCGAGGGTAACGCTAACTATGGCTACACCTTC,CASSPEGNANYGYTF,-,TRBJ1-2,-,15,TRBV19
TGTGCCAGCAGACGGTGGGGGGCTTCCACAGATACGCAGTATTTT,CASRRWGASTDTQYF,-,TRBJ2-3,-,15,TRBV27
TGTGCCAGCAGTTTATCGGATGCATGGGGGGCGCGTAAGACCGGGGAGCTGTTTTTT,CASSLSDAWGARKTGELFF,-,TRBJ2-2,-,19,TRBV27
TGTGCCAGCAGTGTCGGGCCAACAGATACGCAGTATTTT,CASSVGPTDTQYF,-,TRBJ2-3,-,13,TRBV7-9
TGTGCCAGTACTATACTTCCAGGGGGTTGGCTCACTGAAGCTTTCTTT,CASTILPGGWLTEAFF,-,TRBJ1-1,TRBD1,16,TRBV19